This T cell receptor beta chain came from a study of a mutant IDH1 vaccine in newly diagnosed glioma. Turning to the study itself: Weeks 1, 3, 5, 7, 11, 15, 19 and 23 were when patients received their eight vaccinations. Once 4-6 weeks had passed after radiotherapy alone, vaccination started, or it started with temozolomide cycles. Previous care, which was radiotherapy, temozolomide, or both, most often involved both.

Stated time point: week 5, during vaccination. Every vaccination contained 300 ug of the mutant IDH1 20-mer peptide and was paired with topical imiquimod. This clone was observed a few times. Its antigen is currently unknown. From germline, CDR1 is LNHDA and CDR2 SQIVND (reference sequence). The CDR3 covers 14 residues. Trimming cost V 4 bases and J 5 bases, with 14 bases left between them. The data were produced by immunoSEQ multiplex PCR, yet TCRdb's version contains in-frame clones alone and is incomplete. This table holds about 40,000 clones, approximately 93% found once. The chain joins TRBV19 to TRBJ2-5; no reliable D call. The receptor was isolated from a man between 45 and 60 years old with glioma. This specimen consisted of PBMCs, obtained from a glioma patient whose treatment included an IDH1 peptide vaccine. The chain's CDR3 is CASSTSPEKETQYF. Written as DNA, the CDR3 is TGTGCCAGTAGTACATCCCCAGAGAAGGAGACCCAGTACTTC.